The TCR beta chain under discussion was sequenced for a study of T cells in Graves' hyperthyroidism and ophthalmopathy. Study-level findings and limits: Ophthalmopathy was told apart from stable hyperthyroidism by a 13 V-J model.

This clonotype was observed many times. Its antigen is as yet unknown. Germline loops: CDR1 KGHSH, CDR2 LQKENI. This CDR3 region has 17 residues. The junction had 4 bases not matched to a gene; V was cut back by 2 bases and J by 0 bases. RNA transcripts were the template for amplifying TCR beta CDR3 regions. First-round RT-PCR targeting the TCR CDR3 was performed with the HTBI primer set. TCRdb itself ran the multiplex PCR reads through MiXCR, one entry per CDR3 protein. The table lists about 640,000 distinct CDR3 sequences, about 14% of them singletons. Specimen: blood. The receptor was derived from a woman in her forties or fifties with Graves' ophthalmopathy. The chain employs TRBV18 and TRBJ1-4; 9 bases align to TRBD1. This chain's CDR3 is CASSPSGQGTTNEKLFF. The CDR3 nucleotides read TGTGCCAGCTCACCATCGGGACAGGGAACAACTAATGAAAAACTGTTTTTT.